This T cell receptor (beta chain) came from a study of blood T cell repertoires in COVID-19. Overall study: The cDNA or gDNA used as material had been derived from T cells, B-cell-depleted T cells, or PBMCs.

Two negative PCRs, clearance, or symptom resolution were required of recovered Cohort 3 donors. Repertoires were generated with immunoSEQ multiplex PCR, while TCRdb's copy carries only in-frame clones and drops some. This sample carries 250,000 to 350,000 clones, roughly 90% of them seen once, and the ten largest clones take 2.6%. This CDR3 has 14 amino acids. The V end was cut by 6 bases, the J end by 6 bases, with 15 bases between. Germline V gene lookup returns CDR1 LNHDA and CDR2 SQIVND (reference sequence). The chain couples TRBV19 to TRBJ1-5; possible D gene TRBD1, 5 bases. The sample was PBMCs or T cells enriched from blood (not recorded which). This clonotype originated in a man between 60 and 70 years old who had recovered from COVID-19. The DNA of the CDR3 is TGTGCCAGTAGACAGGATGGATCGGGTCAGCCCCAGCATTTT. Amino acid sequence: CASRQDGSGQPQHF. Full variable domain (remainder filled in from reference TRBV19 and TRBJ1-5): DGGITQSPKYLFRKEGQNVTLSCEQNLNHDAMYWYRQDPGQGLRLIYYSQIVNDFQKGDIAEGYSVSREKKESFPLTVTSAQKNPTAFYLCASRQDGSGQPQHFGDGTRLSIL.